A selection of T cell receptor beta chains follows, all from one sample in a study of T-cell reconstitution after alpha-beta-depleted transplantation in children. MiXCR was run by TCRdb on the PCR reads, yielding one entry per CDR3 protein. The sample includes almost 500,000 distinct CDR3 sequences, approximately 13% of them seen just once. The sample consisted of PBMCs from the stem cell graft donor, taken from the stem cell graft. The receptors originated from a human donor who donated a stem cell graft to a child with combined immunodeficiency. The CDR3 runs from the conserved cysteine through the conserved F or W. Each record gives: D gene, J gene, V gene, clone size, CDR3 protein, CDR3 DNA. The D gene is left open where the match is weak. Size tells how often a clone was seen (once, few, many) or the class of an expanded clone, and some rows leave it out.

D gene: TRBD2; J gene: TRBJ2-1; V gene: TRBV2; clone size: few; CDR3 protein: CASREGLASRSNEQFF; CDR3 DNA: TGTGCCAGCAGAGAAGGACTAGCGTCTAGGAGCAATGAGCAGTTCTTC
D gene: TRBD2; J gene: TRBJ2-1; V gene: TRBV3-1; clone size: .; CDR3 protein: CASSQDGGLAGNNEQFF; CDR3 DNA: TGTGCCAGCAGCCAAGATGGGGGGCTAGCGGGAAACAATGAGCAGTTCTTC
D gene: TRBD2; J gene: TRBJ2-1; V gene: TRBV4-2; clone size: .; CDR3 protein: CASSLPSGKHNEQFF; CDR3 DNA: TGTGCCAGCAGCCTTCCTAGCGGGAAACACAATGAGCAGTTCTTC
D gene: .; J gene: TRBJ2-1; V gene: TRBV20-1; clone size: many; CDR3 protein: CRSEKAYNEQFF; CDR3 DNA: TGCAGATCGGAGAAAGCCTACAATGAGCAGTTCTTC
D gene: TRBD2; J gene: TRBJ2-1; V gene: TRBV12-3/TRBV12-4; clone size: .; CDR3 protein: CASSAGLALYNEQFF; CDR3 DNA: TGTGCCAGCAGCGCGGGACTAGCTTTGTACAATGAGCAGTTCTTC
D gene: .; J gene: TRBJ2-1; V gene: TRBV20-1; clone size: .; CDR3 protein: CSAIRRLVFYNEQFF; CDR3 DNA: TGCAGTGCTATTCGAAGACTAGTCTTCTACAATGAGCAGTTCTTC
D gene: .; J gene: TRBJ2-5; V gene: TRBV4-2; clone size: .; CDR3 protein: CASSQDSKETQYF; CDR3 DNA: TGTGCCAGCAGCCAGGACAGTAAAGAGACCCAGTACTTC
D gene: TRBD2; J gene: TRBJ2-3; V gene: TRBV3-1; clone size: .; CDR3 protein: CASSQAWTSGTRTDTQYF; CDR3 DNA: TGTGCCAGCAGCCAAGCATGGACTAGCGGGACTCGCACAGATACGCAGTATTTT
D gene: TRBD1; J gene: TRBJ2-2; V gene: TRBV10-3; clone size: .; CDR3 protein: CATSPGTGMGTGELFF; CDR3 DNA: TGTGCCACTAGTCCCGGGACAGGGATGGGCACCGGGGAGCTGTTTTTT
D gene: TRBD1; J gene: TRBJ1-1; V gene: TRBV7-2; clone size: many; CDR3 protein: CASSSDRGLVNTEAFF; CDR3 DNA: TGTGCCAGCAGCTCAGACAGGGGGCTGGTGAACACTGAAGCTTTCTTT
D gene: TRBD2; J gene: TRBJ2-5; V gene: TRBV13; clone size: .; CDR3 protein: CAMSFGLAGVQETQYF; CDR3 DNA: TGTGCCATGAGCTTCGGACTAGCGGGGGTCCAAGAGACCCAGTACTTC
D gene: .; J gene: TRBJ1-4; V gene: TRBV29-1; clone size: .; CDR3 protein: CSTIGSQGEKLFF; CDR3 DNA: TGCAGCACCATCGGGAGCCAGGGTGAAAAACTGTTTTTT
D gene: .; J gene: TRBJ2-7; V gene: TRBV5-6; clone size: many; CDR3 protein: CASSLAGSGYEQYF; CDR3 DNA: TGTGCCAGCAGCTTGGCGGGGTCGGGCTACGAGCAGTACTTC
D gene: .; J gene: TRBJ2-3; V gene: TRBV12-3/TRBV12-4; clone size: .; CDR3 protein: CASSTGTTDTQYF; CDR3 DNA: TGTGCCAGCAGCACCGGGACCACAGATACGCAGTATTTT